These T cell receptor beta chains were read from a single sample in a study of blood T cell repertoires in COVID-19. Produced via immunoSEQ multiplex PCR; TCRdb's table is partial and in-frame only. The data show over 450,000 clones, around 90% seen once. Material: peripheral blood. The receptors originated from a woman between 50 and 59 years old with COVID-19, enrolled during active disease. Each CDR3 is given with its conserved first and last residue. Each record gives: V gene, J gene, clone size, D gene, CDR3 DNA, CDR3 protein. A D gene is named only where the DNA matches it firmly. Only some rows state a clone size, as once, few, many or a class for expanded clones.

TRBV27	TRBJ2-3	once	TRBD1	TGTGCCAGCAGCCCGGACAGGGGACTTAGGTCGGATACGCAGTATTTT	CASSPDRGLRSDTQYF
TRBV5-8	TRBJ2-1	once	TRBD1	TGTGCCAGCAGCTTAGGACAGGGAAGAAATAATGAGCAGTTCTTC	CASSLGQGRNNEQFF
TRBV12-3/TRBV12-4	TRBJ1-1	few	NA	TGTGCCAGCAGTTTAAAGCGCACTGAAGCTTTCTTT	CASSLKRTEAFF
TRBV28	TRBJ1-6	few	NA	TGTGCCAGCAGCTCCCAACAGGGTGGCAATTCACCCCTCCACTTT	CASSSQQGGNSPLHF
TRBV5-4	TRBJ1-3	NA	TRBD1	TGTGCCGTTAATCCTTCGGGGACAGGGGAAGGAAACACCATATATTTT	CAVNPSGTGEGNTIYF
TRBV30	TRBJ1-3	NA	NA	TGTGCCTGGAGTGTAGTAGCGGACACCATATATTTT	CAWSVVADTIYF
TRBV18	TRBJ2-1	NA	TRBD2	TGTGCCAGCTCACCCATCGGACTAGCGGGGGCCACCTCCTACAATGAGCAGTTCTTC	CASSPIGLAGATSYNEQFF
TRBV2	TRBJ2-5	NA	TRBD1	TGTGCCAGCAGTCTCGTTGGGACAGGACAAGAGACCCAGTACTTC	CASSLVGTGQETQYF
TRBV6-1	TRBJ1-5	few	NA	TGTGCCAGCAGTGATAGGTTCGGGTATAGCAATCAGCCCCAGCATTTT	CASSDRFGYSNQPQHF
TRBV29-1	TRBJ2-7	NA	TRBD2	TGCAGCGTGACTAGCGGGGGATTGTACGAGCAGTACTTC	CSVTSGGLYEQYF
TRBV10-3	TRBJ1-1	once	NA	TGTGCCATCAGTGAGTCAACGGGGAACACTGAAGCTTTCTTT	CAISESTGNTEAFF
TRBV19	TRBJ2-1	NA	TRBD2	TGTGCCAGTAGGGGTAGCGGGGGGATTTCCTACAATGAGCAGTTCTTC	CASRGSGGISYNEQFF
TRBV3-1/TRBV3-2	TRBJ2-1	NA	TRBD2	TGTGCCAGCAGCCAAGATATAGGACTAGCTAGTGAGCAGTTCTTC	CASSQDIGLASEQFF
TRBV6-5	TRBJ1-3	few	NA	TGTGCCAGCAGTTACCGCCGGGGGGTCGGAAACACCATATATTTT	CASSYRRGVGNTIYF
TRBV5-1	TRBJ1-2	NA	NA	TGCGCCAGCAGCTTGCGACCAGGCTATGGCTACACCTTC	CASSLRPGYGYTF
TRBV2	TRBJ1-3	NA	NA	TGTGCCAGCGGTGGACAGTTTGGAAACACCATATATTTT	CASGGQFGNTIYF
TRBV3-1/TRBV3-2	TRBJ2-7	NA	NA	TGTGCCAGCAGCCTCAACCGGGACACCGGATACGAGCAGTACTTC	CASSLNRDTGYEQYF
TRBV6-5	TRBJ2-7	NA	TRBD1	TGTGCCAGCAGTTTCGGCTACAGGGGAGAGGAGCAGTACTTC	CASSFGYRGEEQYF
TRBV2	TRBJ1-1	NA	NA	TGTGCCAGCAGAATACACGGGACTGAAGCTTTCTTT	CASRIHGTEAFF
TRBV9	TRBJ1-2	NA	NA	TGTGCCAGCAGCGTAGGGGGGCAGACCGAGAGCTACACCTTC	CASSVGGQTESYTF
TRBV25-1	TRBJ2-7	NA	NA	TGTGCCAGCGGGGCAGGGCGACACGAGCAGTACTTC	CASGAGRHEQYF
TRBV9	TRBJ2-3	NA	TRBD1	TGTGCCAGCAGCGTAGAGGGGGCACCCACAGATACGCAGTATTTT	CASSVEGAPTDTQYF
TRBV24-1	TRBJ1-4	NA	NA	TGTGCCATCTTCCGGGGAGAAGGGAGAGAAAAACTGTTTTTT	CAIFRGEGREKLFF